A selection of T cell receptor beta chains follows, all from one sample in a study of blood T cell repertoires in COVID-19. This table comes from immunoSEQ multiplex PCR, and its TCRdb copy is limited to in-frame clones, with some not included. This table has approximately 170,000 clones, approximately 79% appearing once. The source material was peripheral blood. These receptors originate from a woman older than 75 with acute or convalescent COVID-19. The CDR3 runs from the conserved cysteine through the conserved F or W. The order of the fields is D gene, J gene, clone size, V gene, CDR3 DNA, CDR3 protein. D genes are given only for firm matches. The size field is filled for only some rows; it gives once, few, many or a size class.

D: -
J: TRBJ2-1
size: -
V: TRBV11-2
DNA: TGTGCCAGCAGCCTTAGCGGTTCCTACAATGAGCAGTTCTTC
CDR3: CASSLSGSYNEQFF

D: -
J: TRBJ1-6
size: -
V: TRBV28
DNA: TGTGCCAGCAGTTTCGGCGGCGATAATTCACCCCTCCACTTT
CDR3: CASSFGGDNSPLHF

D: TRBD1
J: TRBJ2-1
size: -
V: TRBV24-1
DNA: TGTGCCACCAGTGAACCCGTGACAGGGTACAATGAGCAGTTCTTC
CDR3: CATSEPVTGYNEQFF

D: -
J: TRBJ2-4
size: -
V: TRBV27
DNA: TGTGCCACGAAACAGGCCGGGAGAAACATTCAGTACTTC
CDR3: CATKQAGRNIQYF

D: TRBD2
J: TRBJ2-1
size: -
V: TRBV5-1
DNA: TGCGCCAGCAGCCATTCGACGGCTAGCGGGACCTACAATGAGCAGTTCTTC
CDR3: CASSHSTASGTYNEQFF

D: -
J: TRBJ1-4
size: -
V: TRBV4-3
DNA: TGCGCCAGCAGCCAAGATGTCCGGGAAAAACTGTTTTTT
CDR3: CASSQDVREKLFF

D: -
J: TRBJ2-7
size: -
V: TRBV9
DNA: TGTGCCAGCAGCGTAGGCCTAGCCCGCGAGCAGTACTTC
CDR3: CASSVGLAREQYF

D: -
J: TRBJ2-3
size: -
V: TRBV24-1
DNA: TGTGCCACCAGACCAGGGACTTCCGATACGCAGTATTTT
CDR3: CATRPGTSDTQYF

D: -
J: TRBJ1-3
size: -
V: TRBV25-1
DNA: TGTGCCAGCAGTTTGCGGGATCTGGACACCATATATTTT
CDR3: CASSLRDLDTIYF

D: -
J: TRBJ2-7
size: -
V: TRBV6-5
DNA: TGTGCCAGCAGTTACCAGGAGGCGAGCCTCTCCTACGAGCAGTACTTC
CDR3: CASSYQEASLSYEQYF

D: TRBD1
J: TRBJ1-4
size: -
V: TRBV5-1
DNA: TGCGCCAGCAGCTTAGACAGGGCAACTAATGAAAAACTGTTTTTT
CDR3: CASSLDRATNEKLFF

D: TRBD1
J: TRBJ1-2
size: -
V: TRBV4-1
DNA: TGCGCCAGCAGCCAAGATCAGGGGGGAGATATCGGCTACACCTTC
CDR3: CASSQDQGGDIGYTF

D: -
J: TRBJ2-7
size: once
V: TRBV28
DNA: TGTGCCAGCAGTTCCACGATGAGCGGACCTTCCTACGAGCAGTACTTC
CDR3: CASSSTMSGPSYEQYF

D: -
J: TRBJ1-2
size: -
V: TRBV19
DNA: TGTGCCAGTACTGGAAGTGATCTAGACTATGGCTACACCTTC
CDR3: CASTGSDLDYGYTF

D: -
J: TRBJ1-2
size: few
V: TRBV4-3
DNA: TGCGCCAGCAGCCAAGTCCAGGCAGGGCAAGATGGCTACACCTTC
CDR3: CASSQVQAGQDGYTF

D: -
J: TRBJ2-5
size: once
V: TRBV29-1
DNA: TGCAGCGTTGGCTCTTCACAGGGCGAGACCCAGTACTTC
CDR3: CSVGSSQGETQYF

D: TRBD1
J: TRBJ2-3
size: -
V: TRBV7-9
DNA: TGTGCCAGCAGTGGGCACGACAGGGGATATCAGTATTTT
CDR3: CASSGHDRGYQYF

D: TRBD2
J: TRBJ2-7
size: few
V: TRBV6-5
DNA: TGTGCCACTCACCAGGGGACTAGCAGTGAGCAGTACTTC
CDR3: CATHQGTSSEQYF

D: -
J: TRBJ2-1
size: -
V: TRBV5-1
DNA: TGCGCCAGCAGCCCCAGCTACAATGAGCAGTTCTTC
CDR3: CASSPSYNEQFF

D: -
J: TRBJ2-2
size: once
V: TRBV9
DNA: TGTGCCAGCAGCGTCGGGGGAGCGAACACCGGGGAGCTGTTTTTT
CDR3: CASSVGGANTGELFF

D: -
J: TRBJ1-5
size: -
V: TRBV6-4
DNA: TGTGCCAGCAGTGAGCAGGGAATGGAGCCCCAGCATTTT
CDR3: CASSEQGMEPQHF

D: -
J: TRBJ1-5
size: -
V: TRBV25-1
DNA: TGTGCCAGCAGTGCGACAGTTAATCAGCCCCAGCATTTT
CDR3: CASSATVNQPQHF

D: TRBD1
J: TRBJ2-3
size: -
V: TRBV2
DNA: TGTGCCAGCAGTGGGGACAGGGGGCTCGCAGATACGCAGTATTTT
CDR3: CASSGDRGLADTQYF

D: -
J: TRBJ2-7
size: -
V: TRBV9
DNA: TGTGCCAGCAGCCAAACTCCCAGGGAGGCCTACGAGCAGTACTTC
CDR3: CASSQTPREAYEQYF

D: TRBD2
J: TRBJ2-1
size: once
V: TRBV6-2/TRBV6-3
DNA: TGTGCCAGCAGTTTGGGAGGGGCTAGCGGGTCTTCCTACAATGAGCAGTTCTTC
CDR3: CASSLGGASGSSYNEQFF

D: -
J: TRBJ2-5
size: -
V: TRBV27
DNA: TGTGCCAGCAGTTCCTCCCTAGAGACCCAGTACTTC
CDR3: CASSSSLETQYF

D: TRBD2
J: TRBJ2-1
size: -
V: TRBV7-2
DNA: TGTGCCAGCAGCTTAGCGGCGGGAGGACTCTACAATGAGCAGTTCTTC
CDR3: CASSLAAGGLYNEQFF

D: -
J: TRBJ1-6
size: -
V: TRBV3-1/TRBV3-2
DNA: TGTGCCAGCAGCCAAGTACGGGGGGGGTTGGGTAATTCACCCCTCCACTTT
CDR3: CASSQVRGGLGNSPLHF

D: -
J: TRBJ1-1
size: -
V: TRBV18
DNA: TGTGCCAGCTCACCACCGCAGACAGGCCAGAACACTGAAGCTTTCTTT
CDR3: CASSPPQTGQNTEAFF

D: -
J: TRBJ1-1
size: -
V: TRBV7-3
DNA: TGTGCCAGCAGCCCCCTGGCCACGCAGTACACTGAAGCTTTCTTT
CDR3: CASSPLATQYTEAFF

D: TRBD1
J: TRBJ2-1
size: -
V: TRBV19
DNA: TGTGCCAGTAGTATCAACAGGGGTTCCTACAATGAGCAGTTCTTC
CDR3: CASSINRGSYNEQFF

D: -
J: TRBJ1-5
size: -
V: TRBV28
DNA: TGTGCCAGCAGTCGGGCGATTGGCGCGGGACAGCCCCAGCATTTT
CDR3: CASSRAIGAGQPQHF

D: TRBD1
J: TRBJ1-1
size: -
V: TRBV28
DNA: TGTGCCAGCAGTTCTTTCGAGGGGGCGGGAAACACTGAAGCTTTCTTT
CDR3: CASSSFEGAGNTEAFF

D: -
J: TRBJ1-1
size: -
V: TRBV3-1/TRBV3-2
DNA: TGTGCCAGCAGCCCCGTGTTCGGATACGGGACTGAAGCTTTCTTT
CDR3: CASSPVFGYGTEAFF

D: TRBD2
J: TRBJ2-5
size: -
V: TRBV11-1
DNA: TGTGCCAGCAGCCCCGGGGGGGGAGGTGAGACCCAGTACTTC
CDR3: CASSPGGGGETQYF

D: -
J: TRBJ1-5
size: -
V: TRBV12-1
DNA: TGTGCCAGCAGCTTTGCTCGGGTGGGCAATCAGCCCCAGCATTTT
CDR3: CASSFARVGNQPQHF

D: -
J: TRBJ1-5
size: few
V: TRBV11-2
DNA: TGTGCCAGCAGCCTAGGGACACCAGGACAAAGCCTTAATCAGCCCCAGCATTTT
CDR3: CASSLGTPGQSLNQPQHF

D: -
J: TRBJ2-4
size: few
V: TRBV18
DNA: TGTGCCAGCTCCGGGACGACATCGGAGGGCATTCAGTACTTC
CDR3: CASSGTTSEGIQYF

D: TRBD2
J: TRBJ2-5
size: few
V: TRBV30
DNA: TGTGCCTCCGGTAGCGGACTAGCGGCAGAGACCCAGTACTTC
CDR3: CASGSGLAAETQYF

D: TRBD2
J: TRBJ2-1
size: few
V: TRBV20-1
DNA: TGCAGTGCTAGTAAACAGGCGGGAGCCTCCTACAATGAGCAGTTCTTC
CDR3: CSASKQAGASYNEQFF

D: TRBD1
J: TRBJ1-4
size: -
V: TRBV10-3
DNA: TGTGCCATCAGTAAAACAGGGGCCGAAGGAGAAAAACTGTTTTTT
CDR3: CAISKTGAEGEKLFF

D: -
J: TRBJ1-3
size: -
V: TRBV7-2
DNA: TGTGCCAGCAGCTTAACGAGCTTCTCTGGAAACACCATATATTTT
CDR3: CASSLTSFSGNTIYF

D: -
J: TRBJ2-5
size: -
V: TRBV9
DNA: TGTGCCAGCAGCGTAGCCGCGCCACGCGGGGAGGAGACCCAGTACTTC
CDR3: CASSVAAPRGEETQYF

D: TRBD1
J: TRBJ2-7
size: -
V: TRBV28
DNA: TGTGCCAGCAGTTTGGGACAGGGCTCCTACGAGCAGTACTTC
CDR3: CASSLGQGSYEQYF

D: TRBD1
J: TRBJ1-1
size: -
V: TRBV4-2
DNA: TGTGCCAGCAGCCAAGACCAGGGGGGCAACACTGAAGCTTTCTTT
CDR3: CASSQDQGGNTEAFF